This T cell receptor beta chain was documented in a study of regulatory T cells in long-lasting Graves disease (dated by TCRdb to the early 2020s). Looking at the study overall: Antithyroid drugs had been taken for less than 3 months by newly diagnosed Graves' disease patients. Peripheral blood TCR sequencing and RNA sequencing compared persistent Graves' disease patients with newly diagnosed Graves' disease patients. A total of roughly 35 samples underwent TCR sequencing: roughly 13 from persistent and some 20 from newly diagnosed Graves' disease patients. The study was registered as a clinical trial and conducted in China. Broader findings and caveats from the paper: Compared with newly diagnosed patients, patients with persistent Graves' disease had lower TCR Shannon entropy and fewer highly expanded clones, which suggests clonal expansion. Only peripheral blood was studied, because thyroid tissue, the primary lesion, was inaccessible. Persistent patients shared more public clonotypes among themselves (around 3,000) than newly diagnosed patients did (more than 950). The small sample size was acknowledged by the authors as a limitation that may reduce accuracy. TRBV28, TRBJ1-2 and TRBJ2-5 were preferentially used in persistent disease, while TRBV20-1 and TRBJ2-1 were favored in newly diagnosed disease. Sequencing and analysis were limited to the TCR beta chain.

As regards this clonotype: It has no known antigen specificity. The record has no base qualities; no much larger clone is one base away.

As encoded in the germline V gene (reference sequence), CDR1 is SEHNR while CDR2 is FQNEAQ. Trimming costs V 6 bases and J 2 bases, and their ends lie 10 bases apart. From cysteine to phenylalanine, the CDR3 is 13 amino acids long. Only CDR3 DNA is held: 39 bases, read in frame from base 1. Read against the paper, the sample's time point label means: newly diagnosed GD, antithyroid drugs for less than 3 months. RNA was extracted from PBMCs in TRIzol for both TCR sequencing and RNA sequencing. The diagnosis of Graves' disease was made according to American Thyroid Association guidelines. Recruitment of patients was carried out at an endocrinology department in Xi'an, China. From each patient, around 9 milliliters of peripheral blood was collected into an EDTA anticoagulant tube. Ficoll Paque Plus density gradient separation was used to isolate PBMCs, and no additional T cell sorting was done. RNA quality was checked with an Agilent 2100 Bioanalyzer and agarose gel, and concentration with a NanoDrop 2000.

Preparation of the library involved multiplex PCR. The instrument given in TCRdb is Illumina HiSeq 4000. TCR beta libraries were built with iRepertoire HTBI primers and Arm-PCR amplification of CDR3 regions. Before sequencing, the PCR products underwent gel purification. In the paper's pipeline: Across samples, roughly 60 TRBV and around 15 TRBJ segments were identified and used for gene usage analysis of CDR3 amino acid clonotypes. COPE and FqMerger were used to merge filtered high-quality paired reads into contigs. Contigs were aligned with BLAST to IMGT TRBV, TRBD and TRBJ reference genes, and CDR3 was defined per IMGT. Highly expanded clones were defined as clonotypes with a frequency above 0.1%. Repertoire diversity was measured by Shannon entropy, and V-J evenness by the Gini coefficient. A clonotype was considered public if more than one individual shared it. TCRdb trimmed public reads at Q25 via fastp, called clones via MiXCR and kept in-frame beta chains. Rows with a matching CDR3 protein are joined into one entry that keeps the most common DNA and genes. The V and J calls shown here were made by TCRdb, not taken from the authors' results. The sample profile shows 250,000 to 300,000 distinct CDR3 sequences; 15% to 20% of them were found once. The ten most abundant clones make up 11% to 15% of the sample.

This sample also belongs to another study, concerning T cells in Graves' hyperthyroidism and ophthalmopathy. According to the second study: A patient counted as having stable Graves' hyperthyroidism if no progression to ophthalmopathy occurred over 18 months of follow-up. The hyperthyroidism patients were between 18 and 65 years old and newly diagnosed, with a disease duration of less than 2 months. Exclusion was applied to patients with uncontrolled infections, other autoimmune diseases, pregnancy or lactation. Diagnoses were established on the basis of clinical symptoms, serum thyroxine and TRAb, thyroid ultrasound, and orbital computed tomography. A first-round RT-PCR of the TCR CDR3 used the HTBI primer set with the Qiagen OneStep RT-PCR kit. Most expanded thyroid clonotypes (frequency above 0.001) were also found in blood, which suggests that blood repertoires may mirror thyroid immune responses. A model built on a 13 V-J signature distinguished ophthalmopathy from stable hyperthyroidism, reaching about 88% sensitivity and 81.08% specificity in cross-validation and 80%/75% in testing. In validation, progression to ophthalmopathy was predicted by the model with approximately 67% sensitivity and under 85% specificity, a median of approximately 7.1 months before onset. A discovery cohort of about a hundred patients, roughly 40 with Graves' ophthalmopathy and 57 with stable Graves' hyperthyroidism, was used to find distinguishing TCR V-J signatures. Prospective prediction of ophthalmopathy was tested in an independent validation cohort of 18 hyperthyroidism patients and 17 patients who later progressed to ophthalmopathy. The approximately 100 discovery patients were divided at random into training and test sets in a 7:3 ratio. In about 6 Graves' hyperthyroidism patients, the study also compared T-cell repertoires from thyroid tissue with T-cell repertoires from blood. After blood sampling, hyperthyroidism patients were treated with methimazole at a starting dose of 30 mg daily, and ophthalmopathy patients were treated with high-dose intravenous methylprednisolone. The libraries were constructed in a second round of multiplex PCR and then size-selected and purified. Sequencing of the libraries was done on an Illumina HiSeq2000 using paired-end 100 bp reads. SOAPnuke was used to process the raw data, throwing out any read that contained adapters or uncalled bases, had a mean Phred below 15, or lacked an exact constant-primer or identifier match. COPE v1.2.5 was used to merge high-quality paired reads, and clonotypes were defined as unique nucleotide sequences. MiTCR v1.1 was used to align the clonotypes against IMGT TRBV, TRBD and TRBJ reference segments. Analysis was restricted to V-J combinations with a frequency above 0.0001, which covered 99.2% of repertoires. The TCS score was defined as F50 (clonal expansion) divided by E x V (chaos), with BLOSUM62-based TCRdist calculated between CDR3 peptides within each V-J. Welch's t-statistics and random forest reduced 514 V-J features to roughly 13, which were used in a naive Bayes classifier (R e1071). Sample size was not statistically predetermined, and investigators were not blinded to group allocation. TCR Vbeta CDR3 sequencing of around 130 peripheral blood samples (more than 40 ophthalmopathy, 75 to 85 hyperthyroidism and some 17 progressor patients) is reported in the paper.

The sequence came from a woman aged 25 to 39 with Graves disease. Donor details come from another sample of the same person, matched by shared clones. The rearrangement joined TRBV7-9 to TRBJ1-2; matching of 5 bases hints at TRBD1 as the D gene. The specimen was peripheral blood mononuclear cells (PBMCs), collected at new diagnosis, from a patient treated with antithyroid drugs. The sequenced DNA: TGTGCCAGCAGTACTCAGGGAAACTATGGCTACACCTTC. Its translation reads: CASSTQGNYGYTF.